The 7 T cell receptor beta chains listed next were all sequenced from one sample in a study of siplizumab effects on memory and regulatory T cells (dated by TCRdb to the late 2010s). Library method: the immunoSEQ multiplex PCR assay. The table comes from immuneACCESS by way of TCRdb, which keeps in-frame sequences with V and J called. Part of the clones is missing from these tables; in studies checked, under half for an unresolved V gene and the rest for unknown reasons. The sample contains around 100,000 clones, about 91% of them found a single time. The top ten clones comprise around 2.7% of the sample. Material: CD4+ T cells sorted from blood. The receptors were gathered from a human donor in good health. Some clones in this sample may be carry-over from other donors' samples.

The chain combines TRBV9 with TRBJ1-4; TRBD1 might be the D (5 bases). Germline CDR1 reads SGDLS; CDR2 reads YYNGEE. The V gene lost 0 bases and the J gene lost 7 bases, with 10 bases spanning the gap. The CDR3 loop spans 14 amino acids. CDR3 amino acids: CASSVGQGSEKLFF. CDR3 DNA sequence: TGTGCCAGCAGCGTAGGGCAGGGCAGTGAAAAACTGTTTTTT.

The V call is TRBV4-1, the J call TRBJ2-3; the match to TRBD2 covers 11 bases. V trimming: 4 bases; J trimming: 1 base; junction bases outside the gene matches: 13. Germline assignment: CDR1 MGHRA and CDR2 YSYEKL. The CDR3 spans 19 residues. CDR3 sequence reads: CASSPWGSSGRFGTDTQYF. CDR3 sequence (DNA): TGCGCCAGCAGCCCATGGGGATCTAGCGGGAGGTTCGGCACAGATACGCAGTATTTT.

This clone is a singleton in its sample. Here the CDR3 reads CASSLAGQEYGYTF. CDR3 in DNA: TGCGCCAGCAGCTTGGCGGGACAGGAGTATGGCTACACCTTC. V and J are TRBV5-1 and TRBJ1-2; TRBD1 agrees at 8 bases. The CDR3 consists of 14 residues. J was trimmed by 5 bases and V by 0 bases; bases with no gene match: 3. CDR1 and CDR2 (germline): SGHRS, YFSETQ.

This clone showed up just once. The V call is TRBV7-9, the J call TRBJ2-7; D is perhaps TRBD2 (6 bases). The CDR3 contains 15 residues. The germline V and J ends were trimmed by 3 bases and 3 bases, with 15 bases remaining between them. Per the germline V gene, CDR1 is SEHNR and CDR2 is FQNEAQ (reference sequence). The CDR3: CASSFEPGGFYEQYF. In DNA, the CDR3 is TGTGCCAGCAGCTTTGAGCCCGGGGGTTTCTACGAGCAGTACTTC.

This sequence joins TRBV18 and TRBJ2-3, with a possible D match to TRBD2 (6 bases). This CDR3 comprises 14 residues. The V end was cut by 2 bases, the J end by 2 bases, with 8 bases between. Germline CDR1 and CDR2: KGHSH and LQKENI. The CDR3, as DNA: TGTGCCAGCTCACCAAGGCGGGACACAGATACGCAGTATTTT. Its protein product is CASSPRRDTDTQYF.

The chain combines TRBV19 with TRBJ2-5; 7 nucleotides match TRBD1. Germline V gene lookup returns CDR1 LNHDA and CDR2 SQIVND (reference sequence). After removal of 5 bases from V and 3 bases from J, the junction contained 6 bases not matched to a gene. CDR3 size: 14 residues. Written as DNA, the CDR3 is TGTGCCAGTAGTGAGAGGACAGGAGAAGAGACCCAGTACTTC. As protein: CASSERTGEETQYF.

The chain is built from TRBV19 and TRBJ1-5, with TRBD1 as a possible D gene (5 bases). This CDR3 region has 17 residues. Germline values: CDR1 LNHDA, CDR2 SQIVND (reference sequence). Between the trimmed V and J ends, which lost 8 bases and 0 bases, there was a span of 20 bases. The CDR3 loop is CASGRTRTADSNQPQHF. The CDR3 DNA follows: TGTGCCAGTGGTAGGACACGCACAGCGGATAGCAATCAGCCCCAGCATTTT.